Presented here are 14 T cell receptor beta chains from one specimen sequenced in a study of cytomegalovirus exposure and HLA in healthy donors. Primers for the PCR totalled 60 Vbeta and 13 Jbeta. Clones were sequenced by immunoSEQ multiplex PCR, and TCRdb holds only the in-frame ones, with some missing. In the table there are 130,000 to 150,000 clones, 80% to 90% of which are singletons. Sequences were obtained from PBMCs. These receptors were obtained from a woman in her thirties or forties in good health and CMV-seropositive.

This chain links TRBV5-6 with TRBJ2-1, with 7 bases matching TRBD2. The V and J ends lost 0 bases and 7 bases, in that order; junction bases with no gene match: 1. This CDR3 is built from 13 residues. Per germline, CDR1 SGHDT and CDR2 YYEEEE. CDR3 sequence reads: CASSLAGGNEQFF. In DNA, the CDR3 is TGTGCCAGCAGCTTGGCCGGGGGGAATGAGCAGTTCTTC.

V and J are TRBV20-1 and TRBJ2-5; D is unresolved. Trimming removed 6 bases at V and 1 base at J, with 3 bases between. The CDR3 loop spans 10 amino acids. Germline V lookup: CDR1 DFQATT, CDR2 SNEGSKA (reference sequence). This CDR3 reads CSAAQETQYF. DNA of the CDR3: TGCAGTGCAGCCCAAGAGACCCAGTACTTC.

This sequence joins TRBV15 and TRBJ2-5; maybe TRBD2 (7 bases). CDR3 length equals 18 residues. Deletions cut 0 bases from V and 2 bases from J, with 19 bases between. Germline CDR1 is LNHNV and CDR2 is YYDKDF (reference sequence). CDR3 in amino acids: CATSRDLDRWGGQETQYF. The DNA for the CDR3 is TGTGCCACCAGCAGAGATCTGGACAGATGGGGGGGGCAAGAGACCCAGTACTTC.

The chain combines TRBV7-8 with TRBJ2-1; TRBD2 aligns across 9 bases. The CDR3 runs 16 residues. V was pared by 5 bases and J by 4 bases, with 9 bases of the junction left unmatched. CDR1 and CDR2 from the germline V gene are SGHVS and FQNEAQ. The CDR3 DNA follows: TGTGCCAGCAGCCTAAGCAGGCTAGCGGGATACAATGAGCAGTTCTTC. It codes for CASSLSRLAGYNEQFF.

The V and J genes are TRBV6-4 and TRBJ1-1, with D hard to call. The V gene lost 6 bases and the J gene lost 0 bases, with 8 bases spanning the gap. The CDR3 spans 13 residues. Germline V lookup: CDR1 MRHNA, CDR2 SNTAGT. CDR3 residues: CASSDTVNTEAFF. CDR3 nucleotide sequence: TGTGCCAGCAGCGACACAGTGAACACTGAAGCTTTCTTT.

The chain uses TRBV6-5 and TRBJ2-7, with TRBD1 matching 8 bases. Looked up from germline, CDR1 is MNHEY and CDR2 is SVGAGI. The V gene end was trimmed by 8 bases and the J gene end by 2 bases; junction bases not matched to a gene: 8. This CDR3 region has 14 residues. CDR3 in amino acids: CASGIQGVPYEQYF. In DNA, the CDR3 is TGTGCCAGCGGAATACAGGGGGTCCCCTACGAGCAGTACTTC.

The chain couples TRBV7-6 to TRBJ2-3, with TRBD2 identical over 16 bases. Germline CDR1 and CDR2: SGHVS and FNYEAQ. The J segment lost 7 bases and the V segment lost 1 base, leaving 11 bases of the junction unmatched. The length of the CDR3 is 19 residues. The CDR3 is CASSLGMGLAGGPGNTQYF. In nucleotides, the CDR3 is TGTGCCAGCAGCTTAGGGATGGGACTAGCGGGAGGGCCGGGGAATACGCAGTATTTT. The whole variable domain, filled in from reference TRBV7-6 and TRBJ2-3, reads GAGVSQSPRYKVTKRGQDVALRCDPISGHVSLYWYRQALGQGPEFLTYFNYEAQQDKSGLPNDRFSAERPEGSISTLTIQRTEQRDSAMYRCASSLGMGLAGGPGNTQYFGPGTRLTVL.

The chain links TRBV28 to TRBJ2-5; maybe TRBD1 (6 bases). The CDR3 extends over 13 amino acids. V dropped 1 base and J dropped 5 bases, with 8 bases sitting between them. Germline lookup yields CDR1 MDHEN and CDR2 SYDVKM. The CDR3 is CASSLSGVETQYF. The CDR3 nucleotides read TGTGCCAGCAGTTTATCAGGGGTGGAGACCCAGTACTTC.

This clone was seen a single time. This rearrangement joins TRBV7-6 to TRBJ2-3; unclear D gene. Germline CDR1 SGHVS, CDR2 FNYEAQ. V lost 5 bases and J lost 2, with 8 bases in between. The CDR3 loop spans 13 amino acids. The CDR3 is CASSQRLTDTQYF. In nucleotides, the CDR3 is TGTGCCAGCAGCCAACGACTCACAGATACGCAGTATTTT.

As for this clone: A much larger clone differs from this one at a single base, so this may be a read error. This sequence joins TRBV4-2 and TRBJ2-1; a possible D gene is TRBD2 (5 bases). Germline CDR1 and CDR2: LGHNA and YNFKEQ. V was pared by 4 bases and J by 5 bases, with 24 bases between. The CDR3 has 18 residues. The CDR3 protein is CASSRPFSNGPGDNEQFF. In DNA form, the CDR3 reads TGTGCCAGCAGCCGGCCTTTTTCAAACGGCCCCGGGGACAATGAGCAGTTCTTC.

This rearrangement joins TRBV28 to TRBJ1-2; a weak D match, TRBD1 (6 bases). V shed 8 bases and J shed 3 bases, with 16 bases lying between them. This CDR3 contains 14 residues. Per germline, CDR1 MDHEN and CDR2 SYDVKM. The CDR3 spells CASHRPTGYYGYTF. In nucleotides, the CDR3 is TGTGCCAGCCATCGACCTACAGGGTACTATGGCTACACCTTC.

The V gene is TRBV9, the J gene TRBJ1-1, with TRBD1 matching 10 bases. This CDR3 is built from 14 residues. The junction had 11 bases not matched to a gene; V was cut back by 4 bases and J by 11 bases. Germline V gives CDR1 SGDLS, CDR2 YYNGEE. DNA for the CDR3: TGTGCCAGCAGCCTCCGACAGGGGGCCCAGGTTGCTTTCTTT. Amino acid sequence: CASSLRQGAQVAFF.

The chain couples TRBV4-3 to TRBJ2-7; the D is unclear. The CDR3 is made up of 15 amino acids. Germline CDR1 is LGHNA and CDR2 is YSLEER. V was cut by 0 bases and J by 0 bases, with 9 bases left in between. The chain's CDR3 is CASSQDMGSSYEQYF. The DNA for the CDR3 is TGCGCCAGCAGCCAAGATATGGGCAGCTCCTACGAGCAGTACTTC.

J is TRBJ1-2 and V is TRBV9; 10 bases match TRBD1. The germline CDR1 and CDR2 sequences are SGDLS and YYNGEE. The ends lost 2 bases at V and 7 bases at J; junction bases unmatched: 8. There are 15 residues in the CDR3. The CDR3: CASSVLDRGPSGYTF. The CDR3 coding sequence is TGTGCCAGCAGCGTCTTAGACAGGGGGCCTAGTGGCTACACCTTC.